This T cell receptor (beta chain) was retrieved from a study of OX40 agonist ivuxolimab in advanced cancers. Exclusion applied to patients with autoimmune disease history or systemic immunosuppression. The data were produced by immunoSEQ multiplex PCR, yet TCRdb's version contains in-frame clones alone and is incomplete. This sample carries around 79,000 clones, 88% of them seen once, and the ten largest clones take about 4%. Germline V gene lookup returns CDR1 SGHRS and CDR2 YFSETQ. CDR3 length equals 15 residues. With 0 bases removed from V and 0 bases from J, the gap between germline ends came to 4 bases.

The specimen was CD4+ or CD8+ T cells sorted from blood, collected in a trial of the OX40 agonist ivuxolimab. The chain combines TRBV5-1 with TRBJ2-6; no clear D. This sequence was found in an adult with an advanced solid tumor such as melanoma, head and neck, liver or kidney cancer. CDR3 loop: CASSLETSGANVLTF. The DNA for the CDR3 is TGCGCCAGCAGCTTGGAGACCTCTGGGGCCAACGTCCTGACTTTC. The complete variable domain, with remaining parts taken from reference TRBV5-1 and TRBJ2-6, reads KAGVTQTPRYLIKTRGQQVTLSCSPISGHRSVSWYQQTPGQGLQFLFEYFSETQRNKGNFPGRFSGRQFSNSRSEMNVSTLELGDSALYLCASSLETSGANVLTFGAGSRLTVL.